This section outlines one TCR beta chain sequence together with its context. Its antigen is not known. At one of its ends the junction is not consistent with the germline gene, which may arise from a read error. Chemo-refractory metastatic non-small-cell lung cancer patients underwent focal radiation alongside CTLA-4 blockade with ipilimumab. The CDR3 runs 16 residues. The germline V gene has CDR1 PRHDT and CDR2 FYEKMQ (reference sequence). This sample was included in a study of radiotherapy plus CTLA-4 blockade in lung cancer. For the study at large: The study recorded objective responses in 15% to 20% of patients and disease control in approximately 29%.

Profiled with immunoSEQ multiplex PCR; TCRdb holds only in-frame clones, not every one. This sample has 65,000 to 90,000 clones, with around nine tenths found just once. Study-wide points: Interferon-beta, together with early blood T cell clone dynamics, reportedly best predicted response. There was expansion of tumor-derived TCR clones in blood after radiotherapy plus ipilimumab.

Source: peripheral blood, taken from a patient treated with radiotherapy plus ipilimumab. The chain uses TRBV13 and TRBJ1-6; D is perhaps TRBD1 (5 bases). This sequence originates from a human donor with non-small cell lung cancer who had stable disease on radiotherapy plus ipilimumab. Written as DNA, the CDR3 is TGTGCCAGCAGGTTAGGGCGGGGGATAGGCGGCTCACCCCTCCACTTT. Protein sequence: CASRLGRGIGGSPLHF.